This T cell receptor beta chain was documented in a study of cytomegalovirus exposure and HLA in healthy donors. Findings and limits, study-wide: One later analysis, an examination of the roughly 130 validation repertoires, found that first-cohort TCR clusters tended to co-occur in them.

The data were produced by immunoSEQ multiplex PCR, yet TCRdb's version contains in-frame clones alone and is incomplete. Of roughly 250,000 clones listed, roughly 90% are singletons. A remark on this clone: Its target is not known.

This clonotype was obtained from a woman between 18 and 29 years old in good health and CMV-seronegative. The source material was PBMCs.

The CDR3 here is CASRLEADTQYF. As DNA, the CDR3 is TGTGCCAGCAGGCTTGAGGCAGATACGCAGTATTTT. V and J are TRBV25-1 and TRBJ2-3; D remains unclear. V lost 6 bases, J lost 4 bases, and 8 bases lay in between. This CDR3 has 12 residues. Germline CDR1 MGHDK, CDR2 SYGVNS. Full variable domain (outside the CDR3, taken from reference TRBV25-1 and TRBJ2-3): EADIYQTPRYLVIGTGKKITLECSQTMGHDKMYWYQQDPGMELHLIHYSYGVNSTEKGDLSSESTVSRIRTEHFPLTLESARPSHTSQYLCASRLEADTQYFGPGTRLTVL.